This TCR beta chain was recorded in a study of cytomegalovirus exposure and HLA in healthy donors. Primers included in the PCR were 60 Vbeta and 13 Jbeta primers. Data came from immunoSEQ multiplex PCR; TCRdb stores just in-frame clones and leaves some out. The data contain 130,000 or so clones, about 82% of them seen just once; the ten biggest clones take up approximately 5%. Trimming removed 2 bases from V and 2 bases from J, with 6 bases in between. The CDR3 is 13 amino acids. Germline V gene sequence: CDR1 ENHRY, CDR2 SYGVKD. This clone was seen more than once but under ten times. Sequenced material: PBMCs. This TCR was recovered from a man aged 30-40 years in good health and CMV-seronegative. This chain connects TRBV10-3 to TRBJ2-5, with D maybe TRBD1 (5 bases). The CDR3 region is CAISERGQETQYF. The CDR3 DNA reads TGTGCCATCAGTGAGAGGGGACAAGAGACCCAGTACTTC.